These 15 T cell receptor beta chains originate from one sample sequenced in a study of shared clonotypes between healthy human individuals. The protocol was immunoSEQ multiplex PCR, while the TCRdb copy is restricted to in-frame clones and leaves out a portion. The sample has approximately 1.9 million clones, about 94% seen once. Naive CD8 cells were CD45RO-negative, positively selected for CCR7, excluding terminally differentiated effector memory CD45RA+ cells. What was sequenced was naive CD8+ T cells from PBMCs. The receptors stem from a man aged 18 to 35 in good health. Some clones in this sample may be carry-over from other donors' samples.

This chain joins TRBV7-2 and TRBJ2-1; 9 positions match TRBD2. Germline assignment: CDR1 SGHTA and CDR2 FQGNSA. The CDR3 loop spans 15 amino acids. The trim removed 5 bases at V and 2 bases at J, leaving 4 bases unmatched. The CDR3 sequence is CASSLLAGTYNEQFF. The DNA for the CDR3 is TGTGCCAGCAGCCTCCTAGCGGGAACCTACAATGAGCAGTTCTTC.

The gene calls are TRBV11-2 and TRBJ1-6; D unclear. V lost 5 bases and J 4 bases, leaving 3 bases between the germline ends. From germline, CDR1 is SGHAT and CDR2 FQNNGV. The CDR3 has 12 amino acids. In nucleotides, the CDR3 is TGTGCCAGCAGCACATATAATTCACCCCTCCACTTT. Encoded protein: CASSTYNSPLHF. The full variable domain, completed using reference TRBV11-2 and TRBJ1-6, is EAGVAQSPRYKIIEKRQSVAFWCNPISGHATLYWYQQILGQGPKLLIQFQNNGVVDDSQLPKDRFSAERLKGVDSTLKIQPAKLEDSAVYLCASSTYNSPLHFGNGTRLTVT.

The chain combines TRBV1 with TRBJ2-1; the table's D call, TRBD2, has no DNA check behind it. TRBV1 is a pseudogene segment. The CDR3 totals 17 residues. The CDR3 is CTSRVSGRLWSYNEQFF. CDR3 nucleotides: TGCACCAGCAGGGTAAGCGGGAGGTTATGGTCCTACAATGAGCAGTTCTTC.

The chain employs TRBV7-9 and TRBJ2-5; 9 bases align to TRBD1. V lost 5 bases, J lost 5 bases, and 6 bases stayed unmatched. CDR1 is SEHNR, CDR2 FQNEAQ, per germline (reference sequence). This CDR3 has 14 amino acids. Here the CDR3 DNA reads TGTGCCAGCAGCCCTGGGACAGGGTTGGAGACCCAGTACTTC. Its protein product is CASSPGTGLETQYF.

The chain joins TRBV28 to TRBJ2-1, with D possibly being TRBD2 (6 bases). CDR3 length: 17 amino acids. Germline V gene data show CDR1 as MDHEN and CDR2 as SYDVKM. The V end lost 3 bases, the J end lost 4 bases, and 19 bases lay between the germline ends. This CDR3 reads CASSFRLSRRGYNEQFF. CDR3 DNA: TGTGCCAGCAGTTTTCGTCTTTCTAGGCGGGGATACAATGAGCAGTTCTTC.

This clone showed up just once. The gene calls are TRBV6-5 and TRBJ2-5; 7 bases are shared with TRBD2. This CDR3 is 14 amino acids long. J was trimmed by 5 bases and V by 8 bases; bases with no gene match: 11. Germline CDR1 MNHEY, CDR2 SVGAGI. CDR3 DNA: TGTGCCAGCGGGCGGGGGAGAGGTTGGGAGACCCAGTACTTC. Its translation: CASGRGRGWETQYF.

CDR3 sequence reads: CASSQAPRGGGETQYF. DNA for the CDR3: TGTGCCAGCAGCCAAGCACCGAGAGGCGGTGGGGAGACCCAGTACTTC. This sequence joins TRBV14 and TRBJ2-5; D gene ambiguous. Looked up from germline, CDR1 is SGHDN and CDR2 is FVKESK. CDR3 length: 16 residues. V was trimmed by 1 base and J by 5 bases, leaving 17 bases between them.

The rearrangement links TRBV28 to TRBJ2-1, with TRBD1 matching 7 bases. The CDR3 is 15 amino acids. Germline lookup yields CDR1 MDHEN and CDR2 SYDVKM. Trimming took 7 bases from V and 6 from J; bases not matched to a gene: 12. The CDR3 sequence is CASNLRGGAPNEQFF. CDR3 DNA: TGTGCCAGCAACCTACGAGGGGGCGCCCCCAATGAGCAGTTCTTC.

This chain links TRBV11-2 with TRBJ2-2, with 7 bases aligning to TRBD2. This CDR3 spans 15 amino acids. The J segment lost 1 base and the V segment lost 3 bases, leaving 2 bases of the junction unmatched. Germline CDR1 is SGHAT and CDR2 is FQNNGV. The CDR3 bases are TGTGCCAGCAGCTTGAGCGGGATGAACACCGGGGAGCTGTTTTTT. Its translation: CASSLSGMNTGELFF.

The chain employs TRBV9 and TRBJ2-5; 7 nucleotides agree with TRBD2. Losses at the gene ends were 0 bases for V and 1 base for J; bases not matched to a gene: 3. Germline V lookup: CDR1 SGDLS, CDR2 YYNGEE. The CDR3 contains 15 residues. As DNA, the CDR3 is TGTGCCAGCAGCGTAGAGGCTAGCGGCCAAGAGACCCAGTACTTC. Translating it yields CASSVEASGQETQYF.

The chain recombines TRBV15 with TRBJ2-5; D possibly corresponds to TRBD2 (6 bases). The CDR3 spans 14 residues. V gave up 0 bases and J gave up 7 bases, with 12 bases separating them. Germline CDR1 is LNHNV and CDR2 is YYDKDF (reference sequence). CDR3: CATSRDRDSGTQYF. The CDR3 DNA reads TGTGCCACCAGCAGAGATCGGGATAGCGGGACCCAGTACTTC. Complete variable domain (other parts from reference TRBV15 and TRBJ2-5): DAMVIQNPRYQVTQFGKPVTLSCSQTLNHNVMYWYQQKSSQAPKLLFHYYDKDFNNEADTPDNFQSRRPNTSFCFLDIRSPGLGDTAMYLCATSRDRDSGTQYFGPGTRLLVL.

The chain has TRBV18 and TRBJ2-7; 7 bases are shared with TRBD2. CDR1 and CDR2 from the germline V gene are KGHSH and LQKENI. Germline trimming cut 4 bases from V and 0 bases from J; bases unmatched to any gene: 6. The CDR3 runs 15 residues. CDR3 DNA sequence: TGTGCCAGCTCACAGCGGGACTCTTTCTCCTACGAGCAGTACTTC. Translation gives CASSQRDSFSYEQYF.

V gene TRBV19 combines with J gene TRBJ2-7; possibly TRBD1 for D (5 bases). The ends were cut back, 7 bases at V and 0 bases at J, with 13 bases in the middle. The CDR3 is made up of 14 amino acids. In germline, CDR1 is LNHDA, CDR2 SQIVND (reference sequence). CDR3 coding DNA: TGTGCCAGTAAAAGACAGATTCCCTCCTACGAGCAGTACTTC. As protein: CASKRQIPSYEQYF.

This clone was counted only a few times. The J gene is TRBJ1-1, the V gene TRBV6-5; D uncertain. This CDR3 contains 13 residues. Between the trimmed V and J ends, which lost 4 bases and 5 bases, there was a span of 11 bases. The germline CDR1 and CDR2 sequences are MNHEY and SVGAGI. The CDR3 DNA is TGTGCCAGCAGTTTGGGCGGCTTAACTGAAGCTTTCTTT. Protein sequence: CASSLGGLTEAFF.

The CDR3 DNA is TGTGCCATCAGTGAGTTAGGAGGGGAGTCCTACGAGCAGTACTTC. It encodes CAISELGGESYEQYF. The rearrangement uses TRBV10-3 and TRBJ2-7; the D gene is possibly TRBD2 (6 bases). The germline gives CDR1 ENHRY, CDR2 SYGVKD. The germline V and J ends were trimmed by 1 base and 1 base, with 11 bases remaining between them. CDR3 size: 15 residues.